Listed below are T cell receptor beta chains from one sample, sequenced in a study of OX40 agonist ivuxolimab in advanced cancers. The table came from immunoSEQ multiplex PCR; TCRdb's copy has only in-frame clones and leaves some out. The sample consists of 22,000 or so clones, 84% of them appearing once. The specimen comprised CD4+ or CD8+ T cells sorted from blood, sampled in a trial of the OX40 agonist ivuxolimab. All receptors come from an adult with an advanced solid tumor such as melanoma, head and neck, liver or kidney cancer. CDR3s include the opening cysteine and the closing phenylalanine or tryptophan. The D gene is left open where the match is weak. Clone size is not always given. Where it is, it says once, few, many or a class for expanded clones.

TRBJ2-5	-	once	TRBV28	CASSFRGFLETQYF	TGTGCCAGCAGTTTTCGGGGGTTCTTAGAGACCCAGTACTTC
TRBJ2-7	TRBD1	-	TRBV6-1	CASSEGALNPNF	TGTGCCAGCAGCGAGGGGGCCCTTAACCCTAACTTC
TRBJ2-7	TRBD2	medium-sized	TRBV5-1	CASSPGLAGYEQYF	TGCGCCAGCAGCCCCGGACTAGCGGGTTACGAGCAGTACTTC
TRBJ2-1	-	-	TRBV7-8	CASSFRSYNEQFF	TGTGCCAGCAGCTTCCGCTCCTACAATGAGCAGTTCTTC
TRBJ1-5	-	-	TRBV6-5	CASSLARYQPQHF	TGTGCCAGCAGCCTCGCGAGGTACCAGCCCCAGCATTTT
TRBJ1-2	-	-	TRBV15	CATSRDQANYGYTF	TGTGCCACCAGCAGAGATCAGGCTAACTATGGCTACACCTTC
TRBJ2-1	TRBD1	-	TRBV5-1	CASSLGVGGSNEQFF	TGCGCCAGCAGCTTGGGGGTAGGGGGCTCCAATGAGCAGTTCTTC
TRBJ2-7	-	-	TRBV5-8	CASSFIPSNF	TGTGCCAGCAGCTTCATCCCGAGCAACTTC
TRBJ1-4	-	-	TRBV15	CATSRARGLTNEKLFF	TGTGCCACCAGCAGAGCCAGGGGACTAACTAATGAAAAACTGTTTTTT
TRBJ2-5	-	once	TRBV7-9	CASGPLEQYF	TGTGCCAGCGGCCCGTTGGAGCAGTACTTC
TRBJ2-7	TRBD1	large	TRBV28	CASSLLLGTGGSYEQYF	TGTGCCAGCAGTTTACTTTTAGGGACAGGGGGCTCCTACGAGCAGTACTTC
TRBJ2-3	TRBD1	-	TRBV7-9	CASSHWTGNTDTQYF	TGTGCCAGCAGCCACTGGACAGGAAACACAGATACGCAGTATTTT
TRBJ2-7	TRBD1	-	TRBV5-1	CASSLAGTGLAEQYF	TGCGCCAGCAGCTTGGCCGGGACAGGGCTTGCCGAGCAGTACTTC
TRBJ2-7	-	-	TRBV29-1	CSAEWDGSYEQYF	TGCAGCGCCGAGTGGGACGGATCCTACGAGCAGTACTTC
TRBJ2-2	-	-	TRBV7-8	CASSLIPGELFF	TGTGCCAGCAGCTTAATACCCGGGGAGCTGTTTTTT
TRBJ2-5	-	-	TRBV14	CASSQVADTLQETQYF	TGTGCCAGCAGCCAAGTTGCAGATACTCTACAAGAGACCCAGTACTTC
TRBJ2-3	-	-	TRBV21-1	CASSKEGGLAGELADTQYF	TGTGCCAGCAGCAAAGAAGGCGGACTAGCGGGAGAGTTGGCAGATACGCAGTATTTT
TRBJ1-2	-	few	TRBV28	CASSPGTEGYGYTF	TGTGCCAGCAGCCCTGGGACGGAGGGATATGGCTACACCTTC
TRBJ2-7	TRBD2	few	TRBV30	CAWSSGRVYEQYF	TGTGCCTGGTCTAGCGGGAGGGTGTACGAGCAGTACTTC
TRBJ2-1	TRBD2	-	TRBV7-8	CASSLLAGGPSEQFF	TGTGCCAGCAGCCTACTAGCGGGAGGGCCCAGTGAGCAGTTCTTC
TRBJ2-3	TRBD2	-	TRBV27	CASRLLAGGTDTQYF	TGTGCCAGCAGATTACTAGCGGGAGGGACAGATACGCAGTATTTT
TRBJ2-7	TRBD1	-	TRBV27	CASRAFGTGPYEQYF	TGTGCCAGCAGGGCTTTTGGGACAGGTCCCTACGAGCAGTACTTC
TRBJ1-1	TRBD1	-	TRBV6-5	CASSWRTGRAFF	TGTGCCAGCAGTTGGAGGACAGGGAGAGCTTTCTTT
TRBJ2-1	-	-	TRBV7-9	CASSSVGNEQFF	TGTGCCAGCAGCTCAGTGGGCAATGAGCAGTTCTTC
TRBJ1-1	-	-	TRBV11-3	CASSGVDGTEAFF	TGTGCCAGCAGCGGGGTCGACGGTACTGAAGCTTTCTTT
TRBJ2-7	-	-	TRBV13	CASSLGRGGFEQYF	TGTGCCAGCAGCTTAGGCCGGGGCGGGTTCGAGCAGTACTTC
TRBJ2-5	TRBD2	-	TRBV6-5	CASSPSGGDRETQYF	TGTGCCAGCAGCCCCTCCGGGGGGGACCGAGAGACCCAGTACTTC
TRBJ1-1	-	few	TRBV27	CASSVQIGSEAFF	TGTGCCAGCAGTGTCCAAATCGGGTCTGAAGCTTTCTTT
TRBJ1-4	-	-	TRBV6-5	CASSEYSPNEKLFF	TGTGCCAGCAGTGAGTACAGCCCTAATGAAAAACTGTTTTTT
TRBJ1-5	-	-	TRBV6-1	CASTGDSNQPQHF	TGTGCCAGCACAGGGGATAGCAATCAGCCCCAGCATTTT
TRBJ2-1	TRBD2	once	TRBV6-4	CASSKGTSGRPSNEQFF	TGTGCCAGCAGTAAAGGGACTAGCGGGAGGCCGAGCAATGAGCAGTTCTTC
TRBJ2-5	-	-	TRBV7-8	CASSLAADRQETQYF	TGTGCCAGCAGCTTAGCGGCGGACAGACAAGAGACCCAGTACTTC
TRBJ1-1	-	-	TRBV27	CASSSGPLGHTEAFF	TGTGCCAGCAGTTCCGGCCCCTTGGGGCACACTGAAGCTTTCTTT
TRBJ1-1	TRBD1	-	TRBV4-1	CASSQQTGMNTEAFF	TGCGCCAGCAGCCAGCAGACAGGGATGAACACTGAAGCTTTCTTT
TRBJ2-7	-	once	TRBV5-6	CASSSSYEQYF	TGTGCCAGCAGCTCCTCCTACGAGCAGTACTTC
TRBJ2-1	-	few	TRBV6-1	CASIQGINEQFF	TGTGCCAGCATCCAGGGAATCAATGAGCAGTTCTTC